This T cell receptor beta chain was captured by sequencing in a study of blood T cell repertoires in COVID-19. Study-wide background: Samples came from the United States, Italy and Spain, spanning acute and convalescent COVID-19. PBMCs, B-cell-depleted T cells, or T cells provided the cDNA or gDNA that made up the material.

Sequenced by immunoSEQ multiplex PCR; TCRdb stores in-frame clones only, minus some. The data show about 70,000 clones, roughly 90% seen once. After removal of 0 bases from V and 0 bases from J, the junction contained 8 bases not matched to a gene. Germline CDR1 and CDR2: SGHAT and FQNNGV. The CDR3 length is 20 residues. Sequencing was done on a sample of peripheral blood. The gene calls are TRBV11-2 and TRBJ2-2, with 12 bases that match TRBD2. The clonotype originates from a human donor in a cohort sampled during active COVID-19. The CDR3 protein is CASSLEARLAGVANTGELFF. The CDR3 DNA sequence: TGTGCCAGCAGCTTAGAGGCCCGACTAGCGGGGGTAGCGAACACCGGGGAGCTGTTTTTT.